This T cell receptor beta chain is drawn from a study of blood T cell repertoires in COVID-19. Profiling relied on immunoSEQ multiplex PCR, and the TCRdb table lists in-frame clones only, not all of them. The table records tens of thousands of clones, about 86% of them present only once. Germline trimming cut 6 bases from V and 2 bases from J; bases unmatched to any gene: 6. The CDR3 loop spans 14 amino acids. Germline CDR1 and CDR2: MNHEY and SVGEGT. Input material: peripheral blood. The V call is TRBV6-2 or TRBV6-3, the J call TRBJ2-7; 8 nucleotides match TRBD2. The source is a human donor in a cohort sampled during active COVID-19. The CDR3 DNA reads as TGTGCCAGCAGCGGAAGCGGGAGAACCTACGAGCAGTACTTC. Its translation is CASSGSGRTYEQYF.